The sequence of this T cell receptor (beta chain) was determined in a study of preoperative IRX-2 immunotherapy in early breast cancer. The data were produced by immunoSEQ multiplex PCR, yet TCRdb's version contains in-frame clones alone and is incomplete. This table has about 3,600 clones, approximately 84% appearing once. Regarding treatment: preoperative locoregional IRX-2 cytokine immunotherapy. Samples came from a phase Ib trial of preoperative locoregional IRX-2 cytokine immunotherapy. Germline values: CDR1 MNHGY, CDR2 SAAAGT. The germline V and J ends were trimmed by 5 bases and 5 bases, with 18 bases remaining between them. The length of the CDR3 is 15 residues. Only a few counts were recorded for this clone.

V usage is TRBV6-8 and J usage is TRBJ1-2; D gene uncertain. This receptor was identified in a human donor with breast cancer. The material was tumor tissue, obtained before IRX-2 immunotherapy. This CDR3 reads CASSGGPDPLYGYTF. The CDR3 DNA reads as TGTGCCAGCAGTGGAGGGCCCGACCCTCTTTATGGCTACACCTTC.